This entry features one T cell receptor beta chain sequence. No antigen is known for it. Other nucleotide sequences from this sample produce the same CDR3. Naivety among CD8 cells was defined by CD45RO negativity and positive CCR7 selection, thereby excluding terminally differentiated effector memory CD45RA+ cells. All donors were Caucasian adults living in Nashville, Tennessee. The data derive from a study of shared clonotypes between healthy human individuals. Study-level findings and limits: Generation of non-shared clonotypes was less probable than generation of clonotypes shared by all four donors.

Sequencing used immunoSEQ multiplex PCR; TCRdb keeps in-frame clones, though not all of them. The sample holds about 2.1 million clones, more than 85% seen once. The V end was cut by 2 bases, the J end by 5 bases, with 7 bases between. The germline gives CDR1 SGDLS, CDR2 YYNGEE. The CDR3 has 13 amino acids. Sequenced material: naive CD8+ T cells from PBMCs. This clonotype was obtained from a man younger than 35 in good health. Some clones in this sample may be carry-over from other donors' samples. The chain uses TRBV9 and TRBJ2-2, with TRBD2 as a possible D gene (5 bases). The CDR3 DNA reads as TGTGCCAGCAGCGTTCGGGGTACCGGGGAGCTGTTTTTT. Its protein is CASSVRGTGELFF. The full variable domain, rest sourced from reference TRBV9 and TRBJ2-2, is DSGVTQTPKHLITATGQRVTLRCSPRSGDLSVYWYQQSLDQGLQFLIQYYNGEERAKGNILERFSAQQFPDLHSELNLSSLELGDSALYFCASSVRGTGELFFGEGSRLTVL.